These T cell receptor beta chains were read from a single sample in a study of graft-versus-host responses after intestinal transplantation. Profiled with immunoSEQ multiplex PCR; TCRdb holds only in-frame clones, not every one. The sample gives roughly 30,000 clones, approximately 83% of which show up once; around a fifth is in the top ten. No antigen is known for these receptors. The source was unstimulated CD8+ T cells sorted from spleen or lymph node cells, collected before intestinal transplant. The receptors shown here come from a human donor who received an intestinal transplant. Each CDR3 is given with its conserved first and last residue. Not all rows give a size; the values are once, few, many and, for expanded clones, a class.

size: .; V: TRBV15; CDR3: CATCVGGNSNQPQHF
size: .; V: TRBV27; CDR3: CASRPNPGLAIRETQYF
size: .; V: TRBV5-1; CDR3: CASRIGTGTYEQYF
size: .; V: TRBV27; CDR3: CASSPFFSGTANTEAFF
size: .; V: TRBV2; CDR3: CASSPLNNEQFF
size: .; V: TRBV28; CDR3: CASSPRTGTDTQYF
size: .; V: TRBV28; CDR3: CASSLGQGPYEQYF
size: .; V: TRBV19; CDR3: CASKGQGASDTQYF
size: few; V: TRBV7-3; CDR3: CASSRTQQETQYF
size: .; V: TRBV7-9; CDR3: CASSLAQTGASYEQYF
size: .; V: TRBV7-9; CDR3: CASSLVAGESDTQYF
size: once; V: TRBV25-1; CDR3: CASSPGQGNGYTF
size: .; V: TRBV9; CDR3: CASSVGGPLAGTYNEQFF
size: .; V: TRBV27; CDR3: CASSLSQGDSWDTEAFF
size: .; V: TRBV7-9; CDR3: CASSSGGTATYGYTF
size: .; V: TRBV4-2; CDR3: CASSQRLPNEQFF
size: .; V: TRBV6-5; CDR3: CASSYGNYGYTF
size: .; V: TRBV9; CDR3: CASSGGTGNTGELFF
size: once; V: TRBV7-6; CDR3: CASSFLGGWTDTQYF
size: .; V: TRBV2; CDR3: CASSEDSSGSYYEQYF
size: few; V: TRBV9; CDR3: CASSEGTGRFYEQYF
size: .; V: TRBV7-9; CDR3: CASSHLRGREYSYNEQFF
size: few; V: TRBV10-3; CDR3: CAISGEGRNEQYF
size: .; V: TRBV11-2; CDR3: CASSLRDSPLAPRPYEQYF
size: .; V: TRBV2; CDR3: CASSARGRYNEQFF
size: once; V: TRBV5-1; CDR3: CASSLDALGTGELFF
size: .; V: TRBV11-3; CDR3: CASSQGLGTGPSYEQYF
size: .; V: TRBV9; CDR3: CASSVARGDTGELFF
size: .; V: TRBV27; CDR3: CASSLGTRPRYEQYF
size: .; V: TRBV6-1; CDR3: CASSGGTRLNNEQFF
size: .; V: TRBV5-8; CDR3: CASSLYQTSSPYEQYF
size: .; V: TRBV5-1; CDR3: CASSLIREPYNEQFF
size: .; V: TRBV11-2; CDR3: CASSFKGTGFGYGYTF
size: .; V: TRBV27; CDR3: CASSMGTGGNQPQHF
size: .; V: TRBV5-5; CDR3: CASNTGGDYEQYF
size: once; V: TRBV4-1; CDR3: CASSQTGGTYNEQFF
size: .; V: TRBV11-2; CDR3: CASSLGTYRVEEAFF
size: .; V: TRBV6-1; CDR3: CASGTVYGYTF
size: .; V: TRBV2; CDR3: CASSEGDRTNEKLFF
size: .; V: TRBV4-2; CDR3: CASSHTSGGQETQYF
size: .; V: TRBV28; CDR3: CASSLTTGQSNYGYTF
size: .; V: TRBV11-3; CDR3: CASSFRGPGELFF
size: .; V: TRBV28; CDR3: CASSLTSGDEQFF
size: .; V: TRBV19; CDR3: CASSTPGQDNSPLHF
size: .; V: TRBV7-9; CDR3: CASRSPGQGRTGANVLTF
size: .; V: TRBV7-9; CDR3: CASSLGRGKSYEQYF
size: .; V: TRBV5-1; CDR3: CASSSPHISYEQYF
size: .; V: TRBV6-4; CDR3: CASSDSGGGYNEQFF
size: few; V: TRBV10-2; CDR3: CASSGTSGESYNEQFF
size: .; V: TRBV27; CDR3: CASSLSSRGPEAFF
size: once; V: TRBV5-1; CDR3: CASSLIGGTGSYEQYF
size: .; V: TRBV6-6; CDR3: CASSYPFSVADTQYF
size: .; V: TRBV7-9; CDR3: CASSLRQGVDTEAFF